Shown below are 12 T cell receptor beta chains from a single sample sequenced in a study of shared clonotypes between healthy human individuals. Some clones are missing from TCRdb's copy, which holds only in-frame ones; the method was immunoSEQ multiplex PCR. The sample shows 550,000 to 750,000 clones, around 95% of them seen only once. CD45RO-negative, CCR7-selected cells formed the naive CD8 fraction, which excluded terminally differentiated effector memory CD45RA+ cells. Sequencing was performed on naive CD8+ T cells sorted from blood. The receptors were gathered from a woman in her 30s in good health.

The CDR3 reads CASSQGPSNEQYF. The CDR3 region has the DNA TGTGCCAGCAGCCAGGGCCCTAGCAACGAGCAGTACTTC. The chain is built from TRBV13 and TRBJ2-7; D tentatively fits TRBD1 or TRBD2 (5 bases each). The CDR3 loop spans 13 amino acids. The V end was cut by 5 bases, the J end by 5 bases, with 13 bases between. Germline CDR1 PRHDT, CDR2 FYEKMQ (reference sequence).

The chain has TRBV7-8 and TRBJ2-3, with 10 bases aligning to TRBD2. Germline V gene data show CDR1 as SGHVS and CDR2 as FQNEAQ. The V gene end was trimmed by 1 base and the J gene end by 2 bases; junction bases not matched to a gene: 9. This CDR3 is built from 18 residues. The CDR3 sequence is CASSLVLAGGHATDTQYF. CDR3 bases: TGTGCCAGCAGCTTAGTCTTAGCGGGAGGCCATGCCACAGATACGCAGTATTTT.

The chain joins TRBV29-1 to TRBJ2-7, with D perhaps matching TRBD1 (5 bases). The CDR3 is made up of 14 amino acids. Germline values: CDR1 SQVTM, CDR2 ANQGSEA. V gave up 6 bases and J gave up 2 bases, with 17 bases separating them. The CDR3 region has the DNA TGCAGCGTGCTGGGGCAGACGAGTACCTACGAGCAGTACTTC. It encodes CSVLGQTSTYEQYF.

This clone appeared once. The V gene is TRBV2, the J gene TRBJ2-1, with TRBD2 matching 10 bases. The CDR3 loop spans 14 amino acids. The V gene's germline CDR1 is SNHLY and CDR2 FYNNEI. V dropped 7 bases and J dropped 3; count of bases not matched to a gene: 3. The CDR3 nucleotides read TGTGCCAGCATCCGGACTAGCGGCTACAATGAGCAGTTCTTC. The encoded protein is CASIRTSGYNEQFF.

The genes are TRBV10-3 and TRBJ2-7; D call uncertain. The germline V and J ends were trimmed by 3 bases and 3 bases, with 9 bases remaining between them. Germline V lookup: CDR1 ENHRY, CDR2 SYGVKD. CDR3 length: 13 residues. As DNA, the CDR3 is TGTGCCATCAGTGACGCGGCCCACTACGAGCAGTACTTC. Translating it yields CAISDAAHYEQYF.

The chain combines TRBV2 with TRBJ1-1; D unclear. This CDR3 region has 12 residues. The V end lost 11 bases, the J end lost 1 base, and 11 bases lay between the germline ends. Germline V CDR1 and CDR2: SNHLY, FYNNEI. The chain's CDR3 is CAGTGQNTEAFF. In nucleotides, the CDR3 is TGTGCCGGAACTGGGCAGAACACTGAAGCTTTCTTT.

CDR3: CASSMGLAEAREQFF. CDR3 sequence (DNA): TGTGCCAGTAGTATGGGACTAGCCGAAGCTAGGGAGCAGTTCTTC. The chain employs TRBV19 and TRBJ2-1; TRBD2 aligns across 9 bases. With V trimmed by 3 bases and J by 10 bases, 10 bases remained unmatched. The CDR3 extends over 15 amino acids. Germline CDR1 reads LNHDA; CDR2 reads SQIVND (reference sequence). Using reference TRBV19 and TRBJ2-1 for the parts outside the CDR3, the full variable domain is DGGITQSPKYLFRKEGQNVTLSCEQNLNHDAMYWYRQDPGQGLRLIYYSQIVNDFQKGDIAEGYSVSREKKESFPLTVTSAQKNPTAFYLCASSMGLAEAREQFFGPGTRLTVL.

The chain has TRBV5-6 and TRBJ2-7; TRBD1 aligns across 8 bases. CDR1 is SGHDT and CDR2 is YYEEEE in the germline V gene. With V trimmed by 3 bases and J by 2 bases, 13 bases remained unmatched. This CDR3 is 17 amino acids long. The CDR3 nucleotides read TGTGCCAGCAGCTGGTTAACTAGGACAGGGAAAACCTACGAGCAGTACTTC. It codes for CASSWLTRTGKTYEQYF.

CDR3 protein: CASSETTLRLTDTQYF. Written as DNA, the CDR3 is TGTGCCAGCAGTGAAACGACGCTTCGGCTGACAGATACGCAGTATTTT. The chain carries TRBV6-1 and TRBJ2-3; D not resolved. Germline V gene data show CDR1 as MNHNS and CDR2 as SASEGT. CDR3 length equals 16 residues. The V and J ends lost 2 bases and 3 bases respectively, with 15 bases between them.

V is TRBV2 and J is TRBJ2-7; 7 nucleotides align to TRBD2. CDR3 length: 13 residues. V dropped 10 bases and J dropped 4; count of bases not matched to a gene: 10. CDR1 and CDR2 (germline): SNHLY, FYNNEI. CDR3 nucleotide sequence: TGTGCCAACTGGGAGGGAGGGATGTACGAGCAGTACTTC. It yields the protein CANWEGGMYEQYF.

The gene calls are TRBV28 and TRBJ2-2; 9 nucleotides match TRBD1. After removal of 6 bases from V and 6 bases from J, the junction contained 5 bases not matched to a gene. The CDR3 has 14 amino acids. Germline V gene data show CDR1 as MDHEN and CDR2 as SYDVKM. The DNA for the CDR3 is TGTGCCAGCAGCCGGGACAGGGTCCCCGGGGAGCTGTTTTTT. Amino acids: CASSRDRVPGELFF.

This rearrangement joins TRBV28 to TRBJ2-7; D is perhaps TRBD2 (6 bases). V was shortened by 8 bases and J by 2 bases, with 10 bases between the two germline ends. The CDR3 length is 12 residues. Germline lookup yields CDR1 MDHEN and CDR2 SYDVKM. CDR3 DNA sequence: TGTGCCAGCTGGGACTCCCCCTACGAGCAGTACTTC. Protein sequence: CASWDSPYEQYF.